The 24 T cell receptor beta chains listed next were all sequenced from one sample in a study of blood T cells in healthy people across ages. A second PCR of about 7 to 12 cycles used a sample-barcoded 5' primer and a J-beta primer mix. Each CDR3 protein is one row after TCRdb ran MiXCR on the 5' RACE reads. The table shows some 940,000 distinct CDR3 sequences, with under 35% occurring only once. Another study also made use of these data, one on T cells of mothers and their children.

Sequenced input: blood. The receptors were sampled from a woman aged 40 to 55 in good health.

This clonotype was seen a handful of times. The chain uses TRBV28 and TRBJ2-7; 8 positions agree with TRBD1. CDR1 is MDHEN, CDR2 SYDVKM, per germline. The junction had 16 bases not matched to a gene; V was cut back by 7 bases and J by 2 bases. CDR3 size: 17 residues. CDR3 sequence reads: CASIGQGKGRRAYEQYF. CDR3 nucleotide sequence: TGTGCCAGCATTGGACAGGGTAAGGGTCGAAGGGCCTACGAGCAGTACTTC.

This chain uses TRBV5-6 with TRBJ1-1, with D unresolved. The CDR3 is made up of 14 amino acids. CDR1 SGHDT and CDR2 YYEEEE come from the germline V gene. V lost 2 bases and J lost 5, with 13 bases in between. The CDR3 is CASSLAGEVTEAFF. The CDR3 nucleotides read TGTGCCAGCAGCTTAGCTGGGGAGGTAACTGAAGCTTTCTTT.

This clonotype has only a few counts. In nucleotides, the CDR3 is TGCGCCAGCAGCCCCGGGACAGGGAGGACTGGGGCCAACGTCCTGACTTTC. Its protein is CASSPGTGRTGANVLTF. The chain employs TRBV5-1 and TRBJ2-6; 9 bases line up with TRBD1. This CDR3 spans 17 amino acids. V gave up 4 bases and J gave up 2 bases; unmatched junction bases: 7. Germline V CDR1 and CDR2: SGHRS, YFSETQ.

This clonotype was detected only a few times. The chain uses TRBV7-9 and TRBJ2-5, with D perhaps TRBD1 or TRBD2 (6 bases each). Judging by the DNA end, TRBJ2-7 fits better; the J call may be wrong. There are 10 residues in the CDR3. Germline lookup yields CDR1 SEHNR and CDR2 FQNEAQ (reference sequence). The CDR3 is CIAGEVEQYF. As DNA, the CDR3 is TGTATCGCAGGGGAGGTCGAGCAGTACTTC.

There are a few counts of this clonotype. The V call is TRBV20-1, the J call TRBJ2-1, with 9 bases that match TRBD1. V lost 6 bases, J lost 3 bases, and 12 bases stayed unmatched. The length of the CDR3 is 16 residues. Germline values: CDR1 DFQATT, CDR2 SNEGSKA (reference sequence). The CDR3 reads CSAPGGQGMSYNEQFF. The DNA for the CDR3 is TGCAGTGCCCCAGGGGGACAGGGAATGAGCTACAATGAGCAGTTCTTC.

This chain links TRBV4-3 with TRBJ1-5; D not certain. V lost 0 bases, J lost 7 bases, and 10 bases lay in between. From germline, CDR1 is LGHNA and CDR2 YSLEER. This CDR3 is 14 amino acids long. CDR3 protein: CASSQDVGGQPQHF. CDR3 DNA: TGCGCCAGCAGCCAAGATGTCGGAGGACAGCCCCAGCATTTT.

In this sample, this clonotype turned up many times. The rearrangement links TRBV5-1 to TRBJ2-4, with D perhaps TRBD1 or TRBD2 (5 bases each). Germline CDR1 reads SGHRS; CDR2 reads YFSETQ. CDR3 length: 16 residues. The V end lost 0 bases, the J end lost 3 bases, and 13 bases lay between the germline ends. CDR3 loop: CASSLGGNQGKNIQYF. CDR3 DNA sequence: TGCGCCAGCAGCTTGGGGGGGAATCAAGGCAAAAACATTCAGTACTTC.

This rearrangement joins TRBV20-1 to TRBJ1-1; D is perhaps TRBD1 (5 bases). V lost 0 bases and J 4 bases, leaving 18 bases between the germline ends. The germline V gene has CDR1 DFQATT and CDR2 SNEGSKA (reference sequence). The CDR3 extends over 16 amino acids. CDR3 nucleotide sequence: TGCAGTGCTAGAGATAGGGGAGTAGTGGGATTCACTGAAGCTTTCTTT. This translates into CSARDRGVVGFTEAFF.

Note on this clonotype: One base away lies a much larger clone, so this may be a sequencing read error. V usage is TRBV6-5 and J usage is TRBJ1-5; TRBD1 matches at 12 bases. Germline CDR1 MNHEY, CDR2 SVGAGI. The CDR3 spans 13 residues. The CDR3 region is CTSGTGGHQPQHF. DNA for the CDR3: TGTACCAGCGGGACAGGGGGCCATCAGCCCCAGCATTTT.

Details on this clonotype: One junction end disagrees with the germline gene, perhaps due to a read error. The chain couples TRBV7-2 to TRBJ2-7; TRBD2 matches 9 bases. Per germline, CDR1 SGHTA and CDR2 FQGNSA. This CDR3 is 13 amino acids long. The CDR3 DNA reads TGTGCCAGCAGCTTAGACTGGCGGGGGGGCCCGAACTTC. Encoded protein: CASSLDWRGGPNF.

This clonotype was found a few times. This chain's CDR3 is CASSLRGTVSNQPQHF. For the CDR3, the DNA is TGTGCCAGCAGCTTAAGGGGGACGGTTAGCAATCAGCCCCAGCATTTT. The chain carries TRBV7-2 and TRBJ1-5; possibly TRBD1 for D (6 bases). The CDR3 has 16 amino acids. V gave up 2 bases and J gave up 0 bases, with 11 bases separating them. Germline V gene data show CDR1 as SGHTA and CDR2 as FQGNSA.

This clonotype was seen a few times. As DNA, the CDR3 is TGTGCCAGCAGCAACGGACAGGGAAGTGAAAAACTGTTTTTT. Residues: CASSNGQGSEKLFF. The chain employs TRBV7-9 and TRBJ1-4, with 8 nucleotides matching TRBD1. Germline trimming cut 5 bases from V and 7 bases from J; bases unmatched to any gene: 6. Germline CDR1 and CDR2: SEHNR and FQNEAQ (reference sequence). The CDR3 spans 14 residues.

The chain carries TRBV7-9 and TRBJ2-4, with 8 bases fitting TRBD2. Germline trimming cut 5 bases from V and 0 bases from J; bases unmatched to any gene: 3. Germline CDR1 reads SEHNR; CDR2 reads FQNEAQ (reference sequence). The CDR3 contains 15 residues. In nucleotides, the CDR3 is TGTGCCAGCAGCGCGGGGGGAATAGCCAAAAACATTCAGTACTTC. Translating it yields CASSAGGIAKNIQYF.

The rearrangement joins TRBV4-1 to TRBJ2-4; no clear D gene. From germline, CDR1 is MGHRA and CDR2 YSYEKL. The V gene lost 9 bases and the J gene lost 0 bases, with 9 bases spanning the gap. This CDR3 has 13 amino acids. The CDR3 protein is CASRSLAKNIQYF. DNA of the CDR3: TGCGCCAGTAGGAGTCTAGCCAAAAACATTCAGTACTTC.

The chain recombines TRBV4-2 with TRBJ2-3, with 7 bases matching TRBD2. The V segment lost 8 bases and the J segment 3 bases; nucleotides outside the gene matches: 11. Looked up from germline, CDR1 is LGHNA and CDR2 is YNFKEQ. There are 15 residues in the CDR3. CDR3 protein: CASGGEGDETDTQYF. The CDR3 nucleotides are TGTGCCAGCGGTGGGGAGGGAGACGAGACAGATACGCAGTATTTT.

This clonotype was detected a few times. The chain combines TRBV6-2 or TRBV6-3 with TRBJ1-5; D is uncertain. Germline-derived CDR1 and CDR2 are MNHEY and SVGEGT. Deletions cut 6 bases from V and 1 base from J, with 13 bases between. The CDR3 has 15 residues. As DNA, the CDR3 is TGTGCCAGCAGCCCTGAGCCTTGGAGCAATCAGCCCCAGCATTTT. Its translation: CASSPEPWSNQPQHF.

Concerning this clonotype itself: A clone one base away is much larger, so this may be a read error. This chain joins TRBV7-2 and TRBJ2-5; D is unclear. Germline CDR1 is SGHTA and CDR2 is FQGNSA. The length of the CDR3 is 14 residues. Trimming removed 2 bases at V and 11 bases at J, with 18 bases between. The CDR3 region has the DNA TGTGCCAGCAGCTTAAAAGCTGCCATTAATGAGCAGTACTTC. Translating it yields CASSLKAAINEQYF.

This clonotype was detected only a few times. The chain recombines TRBV2 with TRBJ2-7; the D gene could be TRBD1 or TRBD2 (5 bases each). V was cut by 2 bases and J by 6 bases, with 11 bases left in between. Per germline, CDR1 SNHLY and CDR2 FYNNEI. CDR3 length equals 13 residues. The CDR3: CASSEKRGAEQYF. The CDR3 DNA follows: TGTGCCAGCAGTGAAAAACGAGGGGCCGAGCAGTACTTC. Full variable domain (remainder filled in from reference TRBV2 and TRBJ2-7): EPEVTQTPSHQVTQMGQEVILRCVPISNHLYFYWYRQILGQKVEFLVSFYNNEISEKSEIFDDQFSVERPDGSNFTLKIRSTKLEDSAMYFCASSEKRGAEQYFGPGTRLTVT.

The chain uses TRBV7-9 and TRBJ1-1; D gene ambiguous. CDR3 length: 13 amino acids. Germline CDR1 and CDR2: SEHNR and FQNEAQ (reference sequence). Trimming cost V 5 bases and J 4 bases, with 11 bases left between them. Here the CDR3 reads CASSRTAGTEAFF. CDR3 bases: TGTGCCAGCAGCCGGACCGCCGGCACTGAAGCTTTCTTT.

This sequence joins TRBV27 and TRBJ2-1, with 11 positions matching TRBD2. Germline assignment: CDR1 MNHEY and CDR2 SMNVEV (reference sequence). The CDR3 covers 16 residues. With 7 bases clipped from V and 7 bases from J, the junction kept 12 bases outside the gene matches. The CDR3 DNA sequence: TGTGCCAGCACCCAAGGGTCGGCTAGCGGGGGGAATGAGCAGTTCTTC. It codes for CASTQGSASGGNEQFF.

Of note for this clonotype: Relative to the germline gene, one junction end is altered; a read error may explain this. The V gene is TRBV27, the J gene TRBJ1-4; D is unclear. Germline V gives CDR1 MNHEY, CDR2 SMNVEV (reference sequence). The CDR3 is made up of 13 amino acids. CDR3 protein: CASRDRDNEKRFF. As DNA, the CDR3 is TGTGCCAGCAGGGACCGGGATAATGAAAAACGGTTTTTT.

Remarks on this clonotype: Mismatch with germline at one junction end may stem from a read error. The V call is TRBV5-4, the J call TRBJ2-3; 13 bases line up with TRBD2. The germline V gene encodes CDR1 SGHNT and CDR2 YYREEE (reference sequence). The CDR3 totals 17 residues. Here the CDR3 reads CASSSTSGGTSTGTQYF. Here the CDR3 DNA reads TGTGCCAGCAGCTCGACTAGCGGGGGGACTAGCACAGGTACGCAGTATTTT.

This clonotype showed up just once. One end of the junction is discordant with germline, which a read error may explain. The CDR3, as DNA: TGTGCCAGCAGCAAGACAGAAAATGAAAAACCGTTTTTT. Its protein is CASSKTENEKPFF. The rearrangement uses TRBV6-6 and TRBJ1-4; D perhaps matches TRBD1 (5 bases). Per germline, CDR1 MNHNY and CDR2 SVGAGI (reference sequence). The CDR3 is made up of 13 amino acids.

This chain links TRBV7-2 with TRBJ2-1; D not certain. The CDR3 is 14 residues long. Trimming shortened V by 1 base and J by 9 bases, and 13 bases separated the two germline ends. Germline V lookup: CDR1 SGHTA, CDR2 FQGNSA. In DNA form, the CDR3 reads TGTGCCAGCAGCTTAGTTGGCGGAATGGTTGAGCAGTTCTTC. The encoded protein is CASSLVGGMVEQFF.